This T cell receptor (beta chain) derives from a study of T cell changes during pregnancy in multiple sclerosis. The CDR3 runs 16 residues. Trimming cost V 5 bases and J 6 bases, with 25 bases left between them. CDR1 and CDR2 from the germline V gene are GTSNPN and SVGIG (reference sequence). Assay used: immunoSEQ multiplex PCR; TCRdb lists only in-frame clones, some missing. Of under 65,000 clones listed, about 91% are singletons. The sequencing used peripheral blood, collected after pregnancy. The chain uses TRBV30 and TRBJ1-2; tentative D call: TRBD1 (6 bases). This clonotype was sampled from a female donor in good health, enrolled as a control in a pregnancy study. The CDR3 DNA reads TGTGCCTGGTCTCCGGGACACGCAACGCCCACCGATGGCTACACCTTC. This gives the protein CAWSPGHATPTDGYTF.